This T cell receptor (beta chain) was sequenced in a study of CD8 T cells in ankylosing spondylitis. Overall study results and limits: There was reportedly significant enrichment of clones that were disease-linked in matched ankylosing spondylitis synovial fluid. Prior literature has documented some motif variants in synovial fluid and blood from reactive arthritis.

Scientists made TCR beta libraries using quantitative 5'-RACE with molecular barcodes. TCRdb used MiXCR to reprocess the 5' RACE reads, holding one entry per CDR3 protein. In the table there are 200,000 or so distinct CDR3 sequences, 15% to 20% of which are singletons. This clonotype was counted ten times or more. Its antigen remains unidentified. J gave up 5 bases and V 1 base, and 7 bases lay outside the gene matches. The CDR3 contains 14 residues. Germline-derived CDR1 and CDR2 are DFQATT and SNEGSKA (reference sequence). Sequencing input: blood, either unsorted or a sorted T cell fraction (not recorded which). This receptor was identified in a male donor aged 10 to 35 with ankylosing spondylitis or in good health (not recorded which). The rearrangement links TRBV20-1 to TRBJ2-5, with 7 bases identical to TRBD1. The CDR3, as DNA: TGCAGTGCTAGAGTTGAGGGACAGTTGGAGACCCAGTACTTC. Translation gives CSARVEGQLETQYF.